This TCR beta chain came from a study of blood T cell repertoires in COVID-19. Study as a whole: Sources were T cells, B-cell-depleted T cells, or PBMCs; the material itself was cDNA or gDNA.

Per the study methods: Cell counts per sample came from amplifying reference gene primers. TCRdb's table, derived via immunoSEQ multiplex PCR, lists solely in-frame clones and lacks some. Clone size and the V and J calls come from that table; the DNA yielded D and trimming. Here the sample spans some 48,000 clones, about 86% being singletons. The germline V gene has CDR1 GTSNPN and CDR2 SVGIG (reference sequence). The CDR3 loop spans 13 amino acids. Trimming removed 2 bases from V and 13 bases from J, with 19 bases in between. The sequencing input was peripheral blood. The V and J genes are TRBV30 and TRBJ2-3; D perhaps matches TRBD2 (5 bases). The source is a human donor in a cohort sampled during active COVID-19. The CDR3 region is CAWSYLPGDREYF. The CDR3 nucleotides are TGTGCCTGGAGTTACCTCCCCGGGGATCGGGAGTATTTT.